The clone carrying this T cell receptor beta chain appeared a few times. The antigen is undetermined. The data belong to a study of cytomegalovirus exposure and HLA in healthy donors. Overall study findings and caveats: Other equally common chains were less clonally expanded than HLA-associated TCR beta chains, a later analysis showed.

Germline lookup yields CDR1 KGHSH and CDR2 LQKENI. After removal of 1 base from V and 0 bases from J, the junction contained 5 bases not matched to a gene. The CDR3 length is 16 residues. A multiplex PCR was run with 60 Vbeta primers and 13 Jbeta primers. Sequencing was performed with immunoSEQ multiplex PCR; in TCRdb, only in-frame clones are kept and a portion is missing. Of tens of thousands of clones in the sample, roughly four fifths were seen once. The TCR originated in a woman in her forties or fifties in good health and CMV-seropositive. Sequenced material: PBMCs. This chain links TRBV18 with TRBJ2-7; the match to TRBD2 covers 8 bases. The CDR3 sequence: CASSPLPGTSSYEQYF. The DNA for the CDR3 is TGTGCCAGCTCACCACTCCCCGGGACTAGCTCCTACGAGCAGTACTTC.